Below are 20 T cell receptor beta chains sequenced from a single sample in a study of blood T cell repertoires in COVID-19. TCRdb's copy holds only in-frame clones and misses some; the assay was immunoSEQ multiplex PCR. The sample shows about 270,000 clones, around 93% of them seen only once. Sequencing was performed on PBMCs or T cells enriched from blood (not recorded which). Every receptor here comes from a man in his forties or fifties who had been exposed to COVID-19.

V is TRBV28 and J is TRBJ2-7; TRBD1 might be the D (5 bases). V gave up 3 bases and J gave up 0 bases, with 15 bases separating them. Germline assignment: CDR1 MDHEN and CDR2 SYDVKM. This CDR3 is 16 amino acids long. The DNA of the CDR3 is TGTGCCAGCAGTTTGGGGCGATTTGAGTACTCCTACGAGCAGTACTTC. Its translation: CASSLGRFEYSYEQYF.

The chain couples TRBV28 to TRBJ1-2; TRBD1 matches 7 bases. V lost 5 bases, J lost 5 bases, and 8 bases stayed unmatched. Germline assignment: CDR1 MDHEN and CDR2 SYDVKM. The CDR3 runs 14 residues. In DNA form, the CDR3 reads TGTGCCAGCAGTACAACCGGGACAGATTATGGCTACACCTTC. The encoded protein is CASSTTGTDYGYTF.

The chain joins TRBV14 to TRBJ2-3, with D unclear. CDR3 length: 13 residues. Trimming took 0 bases from V and 6 from J, leaving 7 bases between them. CDR1 is SGHDN, CDR2 FVKESK, per germline. CDR3 sequence reads: CASSQDPRDTQYF. In DNA, the CDR3 is TGTGCCAGCAGCCAAGATCCGAGGGATACGCAGTATTTT. Full variable domain (rest looked up from reference TRBV14 and TRBJ2-3): EAGVTQFPSHSVIEKGQTVTLRCDPISGHDNLYWYRRVMGKEIKFLLHFVKESKQDESGMPNNRFLAERTGGTYSTLKVQPAELEDSGVYFCASSQDPRDTQYFGPGTRLTVL.

The genes are TRBV7-2 and TRBJ2-7; 9 bases map to TRBD1. The CDR3 is made up of 16 amino acids. After removal of 5 bases from V and 4 bases from J, the junction contained 12 bases not matched to a gene. Per the germline V gene, CDR1 is SGHTA and CDR2 is FQGNSA. This chain's CDR3 is CASSPTDRGWLYEQYF. Here the CDR3 DNA reads TGTGCCAGCAGCCCCACGGACAGGGGATGGCTTTACGAGCAGTACTTC. Full variable domain (rest looked up from reference TRBV7-2 and TRBJ2-7): GAGVSQSPSNKVTEKGKDVELRCDPISGHTALYWYRQSLGQGLEFLIYFQGNSAPDKSGLPSDRFSAERTGGSVSTLTIQRTQQEDSAVYLCASSPTDRGWLYEQYFGPGTRLTVT.

The chain links TRBV7-6 to TRBJ1-5; D is possibly TRBD1 (5 bases). V lost 0 bases to trimming and J lost 5 bases, with 5 bases between them. The germline V gene encodes CDR1 SGHVS and CDR2 FNYEAQ. This CDR3 is built from 13 residues. The CDR3 nucleotides read TGTGCCAGCAGCTTAGCAGGGGATCAGCCCCAGCATTTT. Its translation is CASSLAGDQPQHF.

The chain couples TRBV2 to TRBJ1-1; TRBD1 might be the D (6 bases). The V end lost 7 bases, the J end lost 1 base, and 16 bases lay between the germline ends. This CDR3 contains 15 residues. Germline values: CDR1 SNHLY, CDR2 FYNNEI. CDR3 protein: CASIDRDTTNTEAFF. DNA for the CDR3: TGTGCCAGCATTGATCGGGACACGACGAACACTGAAGCTTTCTTT.

The chain recombines TRBV29-1 with TRBJ2-1; possibly TRBD1 for D (6 bases). The CDR3 has 13 residues. CDR1 SQVTM and CDR2 ANQGSEA come from the germline V gene. The germline V and J ends were trimmed by 7 bases and 2 bases, with 12 bases remaining between them. The CDR3 here is CSGTGMAYNEQFF. The CDR3 DNA is TGCAGCGGTACAGGGATGGCCTACAATGAGCAGTTCTTC.

A word on this clone: A junction end diverges from the germline sequence, so it may reflect a read error. The chain has TRBV2 and TRBJ2-3; D unresolved. CDR1 is SNHLY and CDR2 is FYNNEI in the germline V gene. The CDR3 is 11 residues long. The CDR3 coding sequence is TGTGCGAGCACCCTCGGGGATACGCAGTATTTT. Protein: CASTLGDTQYF.

The J gene is TRBJ2-7, the V gene TRBV28, with 8 bases that match TRBD1. The germline V gene has CDR1 MDHEN and CDR2 SYDVKM. J lost 2 bases, V lost 6 bases, and 6 bases had no gene match. The CDR3 contains 14 residues. The CDR3 region is CASRKGQGTYEQYF. The CDR3 DNA reads as TGTGCCAGCAGAAAAGGACAGGGTACCTACGAGCAGTACTTC.

The chain carries TRBV7-2 and TRBJ1-4; TRBD1 matches 8 bases. Looked up from germline, CDR1 is SGHTA and CDR2 is FQGNSA. The V gene end was trimmed by 8 bases and the J gene end by 8 bases; junction bases not matched to a gene: 13. This CDR3 is built from 15 residues. CDR3 bases: TGTGCCAGCGTACAACGGCAGGGGGCTTCGGAAAAACTGTTTTTT. Residues: CASVQRQGASEKLFF.

This chain links TRBV28 with TRBJ1-1, with D maybe TRBD1 (6 bases). Germline loops: CDR1 MDHEN, CDR2 SYDVKM. This CDR3 contains 14 residues. Trimming cost V 5 bases and J 7 bases, with 17 bases left between them. The CDR3 here is CASSPKGGKDEAFF. CDR3 coding DNA: TGTGCCAGCAGTCCTAAGGGGGGGAAGGATGAAGCTTTCTTT.

This rearrangement joins TRBV11-2 to TRBJ1-4; 8 nucleotides align to TRBD1. Germline values: CDR1 SGHAT, CDR2 FQNNGV. V shed 5 bases and J 9 bases; nucleotides not matched to a gene: 11. This CDR3 comprises 15 residues. This chain's CDR3 is CASSKWGTGGKKLFF. The CDR3 DNA reads TGTGCCAGCAGCAAATGGGGGACAGGCGGTAAAAAACTGTTTTTT.

This chain links TRBV25-1 with TRBJ1-5; possibly TRBD1 for D (6 bases). The germline gives CDR1 MGHDK, CDR2 SYGVNS. The V gene lost 4 bases and the J gene lost 3 bases, with 10 bases spanning the gap. The CDR3 runs 14 residues. As DNA, the CDR3 is TGTGCCAGCAGTGTTGGGACAATCAATCAGCCCCAGCATTTT. Protein: CASSVGTINQPQHF. The complete variable domain, with remaining parts taken from reference TRBV25-1 and TRBJ1-5, reads EADIYQTPRYLVIGTGKKITLECSQTMGHDKMYWYQQDPGMELHLIHYSYGVNSTEKGDLSSESTVSRIRTEHFPLTLESARPSHTSQYLCASSVGTINQPQHFGDGTRLSIL.

Here the CDR3 DNA reads TGTGCCAGTAGTATAGATCGGGAGCTAACTGAAGCTTTCTTT. Translating gives CASSIDRELTEAFF. The J gene is TRBJ1-1, the V gene TRBV19; no clear D gene. V was trimmed by 0 bases and J by 5 bases, leaving 10 bases between them. Germline assignment: CDR1 LNHDA and CDR2 SQIVND (reference sequence). The CDR3 spans 14 residues. Complete variable domain (other parts from reference TRBV19 and TRBJ1-1): DGGITQSPKYLFRKEGQNVTLSCEQNLNHDAMYWYRQDPGQGLRLIYYSQIVNDFQKGDIAEGYSVSREKKESFPLTVTSAQKNPTAFYLCASSIDRELTEAFFGQGTRLTVV.

This chain connects TRBV5-1 to TRBJ2-3; no reliable D call. The CDR3 length is 16 residues. V lost 2 bases and J lost 0, with 13 bases in between. Looked up from germline, CDR1 is SGHRS and CDR2 is YFSETQ. The CDR3 here is CASSFGWVDSTDTQYF. The CDR3 coding sequence is TGCGCCAGCAGCTTCGGGTGGGTAGACAGCACAGATACGCAGTATTTT.

The J gene is TRBJ1-5, the V gene TRBV6-2 or TRBV6-3; TRBD1 aligns across 9 bases. Germline V lookup: CDR1 MNHEY, CDR2 SVGEGT. The CDR3 covers 15 residues. After removal of 6 bases from V and 5 bases from J, the junction contained 8 bases not matched to a gene. The CDR3, as DNA: TGTGCCAGCAGCCTTCTCCGGGACAGGGATCAGCCCCAGCATTTT. It codes for CASSLLRDRDQPQHF.

The chain has TRBV6-5 and TRBJ1-2; D uncertain. With 8 bases removed from V and 8 bases from J, the gap between germline ends came to 18 bases. The CDR3 has 13 residues. Germline V gives CDR1 MNHEY, CDR2 SVGAGI. Here the CDR3 reads CASGLFNAVGYTF. The CDR3 region has the DNA TGTGCCAGCGGACTATTTAACGCGGTCGGCTACACCTTC.

This chain joins TRBV20-1 and TRBJ2-2; maybe TRBD2 (6 bases). The CDR3 consists of 14 residues. Germline V CDR1 and CDR2: DFQATT, SNEGSKA (reference sequence). V lost 3 bases and J lost 4, with 12 bases in between. The CDR3 DNA is TGCAGTGCTAGTCCCGGGAGTACCACCGGGGAGCTGTTTTTT. Translated, it gives CSASPGSTTGELFF.

The chain employs TRBV5-1 and TRBJ1-1, with a tentative D call TRBD1 (6 bases). Germline V gene sequence: CDR1 SGHRS, CDR2 YFSETQ. The V end was cut by 5 bases, the J end by 2 bases, with 16 bases between. The CDR3 spans 15 residues. The CDR3 here is CASRDRLTGNTEAFF. The CDR3 bases are TGCGCCAGCAGGGACCGATTGACAGGTAACACTGAAGCTTTCTTT.

This clone showed up just once. The rearrangement joins TRBV3-1 (or the pseudogene TRBV3-2) to TRBJ1-1, with a weak D call TRBD1 (5 bases). Germline CDR1 is LGHDT and CDR2 is YNNKEL (reference sequence). There are 15 residues in the CDR3. V was clipped by 2 bases and J by 1 base, with 11 bases between them. CDR3 DNA sequence: TGTGCCAGCAGCCAATTCCCGACAGAGAACACTGAAGCTTTCTTT. Translating it yields CASSQFPTENTEAFF.